This T cell receptor (beta chain) emerged from a study of cytomegalovirus exposure and HLA in healthy donors. Turning to the study itself: Tens of millions of unique TCR sequences came from HLA-typed donors in an early release.

This clone turned up a few times. Its cognate antigen is unknown. Whole-study results and caveats: Certain sequence variants were highly shared and formed a cluster, and this cluster was likely a sequencing artifact. The authors later found HLA-associated TCR beta chains more clonally expanded than equally common others.

The V end lost 5 bases, the J end lost 4 bases, and 17 bases lay between the germline ends. Germline-derived CDR1 and CDR2 are KGHSH and LQKENI. The CDR3 length is 16 residues. PCR primers comprised 60 Vbeta and 13 Jbeta primers. Here immunoSEQ multiplex PCR was the method, and the copy in TCRdb shows in-frame clones only, minus some. In the table there are over 130,000 clones, around 80% of which are singletons. The sample taken for sequencing was PBMCs. The rearrangement links TRBV18 to TRBJ1-4; D is unclear. The TCR was taken from a man younger than 40 in good health and CMV-seropositive. CDR3 coding DNA: TGTGCCAGCTCAGACCAAGAAGACGGAGTTAATGAAAAACTGTTTTTT. This gives the protein CASSDQEDGVNEKLFF.